Below, one TCR beta chain is given with its context. What it recognizes is unknown. Brentuximab vedotin exposure varied, and every patient relapsed after autologous stem cell transplantation. These data are taken from a study of PD-1 blockade in classical Hodgkin lymphoma. Study-level results: In newly diagnosed patients, baseline TCR diversity was reportedly below that of healthy donors. Baseline diversity was lower in partial responders and progressors than complete responders. What caused the repertoire differences, perhaps disease activity or prior therapy, remains undefined.

The CDR3 loop spans 17 amino acids. Germline V gene sequence: CDR1 SGDLS, CDR2 YYNGEE. V lost 7 bases and J lost 2; bases outside the gene matches: 12. TCRdb's table, derived via immunoSEQ multiplex PCR, lists solely in-frame clones and lacks some. Of 20,000 to 30,000 clones in the sample, 60% to 85% were seen once. The material sequenced was peripheral blood mononuclear cells (PBMCs), taken before the second cycle of nivolumab. This chain uses TRBV9 with TRBJ2-6; 7 nucleotides agree with TRBD1. This TCR derives from a human donor with classical Hodgkin lymphoma. The CDR3, as DNA: TGTGCCAGCGGCTTCATACAGGGGAAGGCTGGGGCCAACGTCCTGACTTTC. This gives the protein CASGFIQGKAGANVLTF.